A selection of T cell receptor beta chains follows, all from one sample in a study of blood T cell repertoires in COVID-19. Assay used: immunoSEQ multiplex PCR; TCRdb lists only in-frame clones, some missing. The sample lists 70,000 or so clones, 85% to 90% seen once, with approximately 6.8% in the top ten. Sample: peripheral blood. These receptor sequences come from a woman of 80 years or more with active COVID-19. Both conserved end residues are part of each CDR3.

TRBV19	TRBJ1-3	CASRRAAGLNTIYF
TRBV5-1	TRBJ2-5	CASSETPGGGGTQYF
TRBV28	TRBJ2-3	CASSVLAEGGGTQYF
TRBV19	TRBJ1-1	CASSPHPDRGQGTEAFF
TRBV7-9	TRBJ2-7	CASSLGHRVGEQYF
TRBV9	TRBJ2-1	CASSVGSAVHEQFF
TRBV6-5	TRBJ2-5	CASSSQGGETQYF
TRBV6-1	TRBJ2-1	CASTDRREGHEQFF
TRBV2	TRBJ2-1	CASTGLATLNEQFF
TRBV3-1/TRBV3-2	TRBJ2-3	CASSQDPVGTDTQYF
TRBV25-1	TRBJ2-7	CASSARLVLYYEQYF
TRBV7-9	TRBJ2-5	CASSLDGSRRETQYF
TRBV7-9	TRBJ1-2	CASSFQGAGGYTF
TRBV7-6	TRBJ2-5	CASSQATVQETQYF
TRBV5-4	TRBJ1-2	CASSYRDRHRGYTF
TRBV7-3	TRBJ2-2	CASSHGGRTGELFF
TRBV5-1	TRBJ2-5	CASSVGLAEETQYF
TRBV5-1	TRBJ2-2	CASSLLARSNTGELFF
TRBV27	TRBJ2-5	CASSAGQSRWETQYF
TRBV2	TRBJ1-1	CASEANMNTEAFF
TRBV6-5	TRBJ1-2	CASKHGLEGGYTF
TRBV28	TRBJ2-3	CASSRQGPFKDTQYF
TRBV6-6	TRBJ2-2	CASTKGLVKNGELFF
TRBV12-3/TRBV12-4	TRBJ2-3	CASSSQGSDTQYF
TRBV7-6	TRBJ2-7	CASGRSNTLTEEYEQYF
TRBV5-4	TRBJ2-5	CASSLQLAGKTQYF
TRBV10-3	TRBJ2-3	CAISESGTGGFSDTQYF
TRBV24-1	TRBJ2-7	CATSDTTSDEQYF
TRBV12-5	TRBJ2-1	CASGLVLRGIGWNNEQFF
TRBV19	TRBJ2-1	CASSIKGLAGFSYNEQFF
TRBV18	TRBJ1-1	CASSPGDRGTEAFF
TRBV3-1/TRBV3-2	TRBJ2-1	CASSQNEVGYNEQFF
TRBV2	TRBJ2-1	CASSLGLRGEQFF
TRBV10-3	TRBJ2-1	CAITEGAPNEQFF
TRBV28	TRBJ1-2	CASSLQDRVLGYTF
TRBV4-2	TRBJ1-3	CASSQDGGNTIYF
TRBV27	TRBJ2-5	CASSLGRAATQYF
TRBV9	TRBJ1-5	CASSVAGNNQPQHF
TRBV19	TRBJ1-4	CASSLLSGTNEKLFF
TRBV5-6	TRBJ2-7	CASSGGGGRDRDRYEQYF
TRBV2	TRBJ1-1	CASSLGENTEAFF
TRBV12-3/TRBV12-4	TRBJ2-4	CASSVDSLNIQYF
TRBV7-9	TRBJ2-7	CASNLAGGYEQYF
TRBV27	TRBJ1-4	CASSFTFGQGGEKLFF
TRBV1	TRBJ1-4	CTSSLVLGTGGEKLFF
TRBV18	TRBJ2-7	CASSPGTGSYEQYF
TRBV5-1	TRBJ2-5	CASLKGQGHLQETQYF
TRBV19	TRBJ2-2	CASSIAGTGELFF
TRBV7-2	TRBJ2-7	CASSLGAGDSEYF
TRBV2	TRBJ1-2	CASSEVLGARPNYGYTF
TRBV7-9	TRBJ2-3	CASSSLAGVGPDTQYF
TRBV9	TRBJ2-1	CASSRTSGNNEQFF
TRBV20-1	TRBJ2-1	CSASDPGLGSNEQFF
TRBV9	TRBJ1-1	CASSHRDIEDTEAFF
TRBV7-2	TRBJ2-7	CASSPVAGSSYEQYF